Each of the 32 T cell receptor beta chains below was sequenced from the same sample in a study of T cell repertoires in breast cancer. An expanded emulsion RT-PCR with primers for all TCR V genes paired CD8+ T cell chains. A second nested PCR with blocking oligonucleotides suppressed unpaired genes. TCRdb called the emulsion pairing reads again in MiXCR, with one record for every CDR3 protein. Of approximately 4,500 distinct CDR3 sequences listed, approximately 36% were seen once; the top ten hold 34%. Sequenced input: CD8+ T cells. The receptors were gathered from a pool of human donors with breast cancer or a healthy control (not recorded which).

The chain joins TRBV29-1 to TRBJ2-1; no firm D call. The CDR3 length is 12 residues. V was pared by 7 bases and J by 6 bases, with 13 bases between. CDR1 and CDR2 (germline): SQVTM, ANQGSEA. CDR3 bases: TGCAGCGCGACCGGAACTCTCAATGAGCAGTTCTTC. This encodes CSATGTLNEQFF.

V and J are TRBV9 and TRBJ1-5; a weak D match, TRBD1 (6 bases). Germline V CDR1 and CDR2: SGDLS, YYNGEE. The CDR3 loop spans 13 amino acids. Between the trimmed V and J ends, which lost 0 bases and 8 bases, there was a span of 9 bases. Here the CDR3 DNA reads TGTGCCAGCAGCGTAGCCCAGGGGAAGCCCCAGCATTTT. Translated, it gives CASSVAQGKPQHF.

Concerning this clonotype itself: One end of the junction fails to match germline, which may point to a read error. The rearrangement links TRBV2 to TRBJ1-5; weak D call: TRBD1 (6 bases). The CDR3 has 13 residues. CDR1 and CDR2 from the germline V gene are SNHLY and FYNNEI. CDR3 amino acids: CASTPGGDQPQHF. CDR3 in DNA: TGTGCCAGCACGCCGGGGGGCGATCAGCCGCAGCATTTT.

This clonotype occurred many times. The chain links TRBV29-1 to TRBJ2-1, with D possibly TRBD2 on 5 matching bases. Trimming removed 4 bases from V and 2 bases from J, with 9 bases in between. The CDR3 contains 13 residues. Germline CDR1 is SQVTM and CDR2 is ANQGSEA. The CDR3 DNA follows: TGCAGCGTTGCCGGGAACGCCTACAATGAGCAGTTCTTC. Its protein is CSVAGNAYNEQFF.

This clonotype was observed a handful of times. This rearrangement joins TRBV19 to TRBJ2-7; unclear D gene. V lost 5 bases to trimming and J lost 2 bases, with 13 bases between them. From germline, CDR1 is LNHDA and CDR2 SQIVND (reference sequence). The CDR3 consists of 14 residues. DNA of the CDR3: TGTGCCAGTAGTTCCCCTGCGGATACCTACGAGCAGTACTTC. This gives the protein CASSSPADTYEQYF.

This clonotype was recorded a few times. V is TRBV3-1 and J is TRBJ2-1; no firm D call. The V gene lost 0 bases and the J gene lost 2 bases, with 8 bases spanning the gap. CDR1 is LGHDT and CDR2 is YNNKEL in the germline V gene (reference sequence). The CDR3 is 15 amino acids. For the CDR3, the DNA is TGTGCCAGCAGCCAAGAATCGGCAGCCTACAATGAGCAGTTCTTC. Translation: CASSQESAAYNEQFF.

The J gene is TRBJ2-1, the V gene TRBV4-1, with D perhaps matching TRBD1 (6 bases). Looked up from germline, CDR1 is MGHRA and CDR2 is YSYEKL. The length of the CDR3 is 15 residues. V lost 1 base and J 3 bases, leaving 10 bases between the germline ends. The CDR3: CASSQVGRGYNEQFF. The CDR3 DNA follows: TGCGCCAGCAGCCAAGTGGGCAGGGGCTACAATGAGCAGTTCTTC.

V usage is TRBV13 and J usage is TRBJ2-1, with D hard to call. Trimming took off 5 bases at V and 8 bases at J, with 13 bases between the two ends. The CDR3 consists of 13 residues. The germline CDR1 and CDR2 sequences are PRHDT and FYEKMQ (reference sequence). As DNA, the CDR3 is TGTGCCAGCAGCCCAGCGCCTCGGGATGAGCAGTTCTTC. Its translation: CASSPAPRDEQFF.

Concerning this clonotype itself: A much larger clone differs by one base, so this may be a read error. The J gene is TRBJ2-7, the V gene TRBV11-2; D gene unclear. The CDR3 runs 14 residues. The germline CDR1 and CDR2 sequences are SGHAT and FQNNGV. The germline V and J ends were trimmed by 2 bases and 7 bases, with 15 bases remaining between them. CDR3 bases: TGTGCCAGCAGCTTATTCACTGGCTACAATGAGCAGTACTTC. Translating it yields CASSLFTGYNEQYF.

This clonotype was counted at least ten times. The V call is TRBV10-3, the J call TRBJ1-2, with 9 bases that match TRBD1. The length of the CDR3 is 15 residues. V lost 2 bases and J lost 3; bases outside the gene matches: 4. The V gene's germline CDR1 is ENHRY and CDR2 SYGVKD. The CDR3 region has the DNA TGTGCCATCAGTGAGGGACAGGGGAATGACTATGGCTACACCTTC. Amino acid sequence: CAISEGQGNDYGYTF.

This clonotype occurred a few times. The rearrangement joins TRBV30 to TRBJ2-4, with 8 bases lining up with TRBD1. This CDR3 region has 15 residues. Germline CDR1 reads GTSNPN; CDR2 reads SVGIG (reference sequence). V shed 3 bases and J 3 bases; nucleotides not matched to a gene: 7. CDR3 DNA sequence: TGTGCCTGGAGCACCTTCGGACAGGGCAAAAACATTCAGTACTTC. It specifies CAWSTFGQGKNIQYF.

Details on this clonotype: The junction differs from germline at one of its ends, possibly a read error. The gene calls are TRBV6-4 and TRBJ2-3; 7 bases fit TRBD1. Germline CDR1 and CDR2: MRHNA and SNTAGT. The CDR3 loop spans 14 amino acids. The CDR3 region is CAGSADETGTTQYF. In nucleotides, the CDR3 is TGTGCCGGCAGTGCCGATGAGACAGGGACTACGCAGTATTTT.

Points on this clonotype: Germline and junction disagree at one end, which may indicate a read error. V is TRBV11-2 and J is TRBJ1-1; TRBD1 matches 7 bases. Per germline, CDR1 SGHAT and CDR2 FQNNGV. The CDR3 loop spans 12 amino acids. The CDR3 DNA sequence: TGCGCCAGCAGCTGGGACAGCCGAGAAGCTTTCTTT. As protein: CASSWDSREAFF.

This chain links TRBV7-2 with TRBJ2-5, with 8 bases matching TRBD1. The germline V gene has CDR1 SGHTA and CDR2 FQGNSA. The CDR3 has 14 residues. J gave up 5 bases and V 1 base, and 3 bases lay outside the gene matches. The CDR3 reads CASSLGTGKETQYF. The CDR3 nucleotides read TGTGCCAGCAGCTTAGGGACAGGGAAGGAGACCCAGTACTTC.

This clonotype occurred a few times. This rearrangement joins TRBV20-1 to TRBJ1-1; D not certain. The CDR3 length is 14 residues. CDR1 is DFQATT and CDR2 is SNEGSKA in the germline V gene (reference sequence). With 5 bases removed from V and 6 bases from J, the gap between germline ends came to 19 bases. CDR3 DNA: TGCAGTGCTCGCCTACCCACCCGGTCGGCTGAAGCTTTCTTT. As protein: CSARLPTRSAEAFF.

This chain connects TRBV15 to TRBJ2-2; TRBD1 might be the D (5 bases). Trimming shortened V by 3 bases and J by 6 bases, and 11 bases separated the two germline ends. Germline-derived CDR1 and CDR2 are LNHNV and YYDKDF (reference sequence). This CDR3 spans 14 amino acids. CDR3 sequence: CATSRPGYPGELFF. CDR3 nucleotide sequence: TGTGCCACCAGCAGGCCAGGGTATCCCGGGGAGCTGTTTTTT.

This clonotype was detected ten times or more. The gene calls are TRBV7-6 and TRBJ2-3; D remains ambiguous. Germline assignment: CDR1 SGHVS and CDR2 FNYEAQ. V dropped 0 bases and J dropped 10 bases, with 11 bases sitting between them. The CDR3 extends over 13 amino acids. The CDR3 spells CASSLAQAPAQYF. The CDR3 DNA reads as TGTGCCAGCAGCTTAGCGCAGGCCCCCGCGCAGTATTTT.

Concerning this clonotype: No conserved phenylalanine or tryptophan ends this CDR3, so it is likely a read error. Because the CDR3's place on the DNA is in doubt, the DNA is left out and the CDR3 is given as listed by TCRdb. Here the CDR3 reads CASSWADRGAYL. V usage is TRBV28 and J usage is TRBJ1-1; the table calls TRBD1, which could not be checked here. Germline CDR1 reads MDHEN; CDR2 reads SYDVKM. The CDR3 totals 12 residues, both ends included.

The sample holds a few counts of this clonotype. V usage is TRBV10-3 and J usage is TRBJ2-7; D remains unclear. Per germline, CDR1 ENHRY and CDR2 SYGVKD. Trimming left V 5 bases short and J 6 bases short, with 8 bases between. This CDR3 is built from 11 residues. CDR3 region: CAISSKSEQYF. CDR3 nucleotide sequence: TGTGCCATCAGTTCAAAATCCGAGCAGTACTTC.

This clonotype qualifies as large. The chain employs TRBV7-2 and TRBJ2-1; 14 nucleotides agree with TRBD2. Germline V gene sequence: CDR1 SGHTA, CDR2 FQGNSA. V gave up 3 bases and J gave up 1 base; unmatched junction bases: 8. The CDR3 length is 19 residues. The CDR3 region has the DNA TGTGCCAGCAGCTTGGCGGGACTAGCGGGAGTTGGGTCCTACAATGAGCAGTTCTTC. Protein: CASSLAGLAGVGSYNEQFF.

This clonotype was recorded many times. The chain is built from TRBV20-1 and TRBJ1-6, with D hard to call. CDR1 is DFQATT, CDR2 SNEGSKA, per germline (reference sequence). V was clipped by 1 base and J by 8 bases, with 15 bases between them. CDR3 length: 15 residues. The CDR3 sequence is CSARAEGGIDSPLHF. The CDR3 region has the DNA TGCAGTGCTAGAGCAGAGGGAGGCATTGATTCACCCCTCCACTTT.

This sequence joins TRBV25-1 and TRBJ2-7; no reliable D call. The germline V gene encodes CDR1 MGHDK and CDR2 SYGVNS. Trimming left V 3 bases short and J 5 bases short, with 8 bases between. The CDR3 has 12 amino acids. As DNA, the CDR3 is TGTGCCAGCAGTGAGGGTAGCCACGAGCAGTACTTC. Protein sequence: CASSEGSHEQYF.

This clonotype showed up many times. This chain uses TRBV12-3 or TRBV12-4 with TRBJ2-5, with D maybe TRBD2 (5 bases). Deletions cut 2 bases from V and 5 bases from J, with 12 bases between. The CDR3 length is 14 residues. The CDR3 DNA sequence: TGTGCCAGCAGTTTACCTGAGACTAAGGAGACCCAGTACTTC. It encodes CASSLPETKETQYF.

This clonotype is classed as hyperexpanded. The chain has TRBV20-1 and TRBJ2-3; D may be TRBD1 (5 bases). The germline V and J ends were trimmed by 4 bases and 6 bases, with 17 bases remaining between them. The CDR3 spans 14 residues. The germline gives CDR1 DFQATT, CDR2 SNEGSKA (reference sequence). CDR3 nucleotides: TGCAGTGCTAATTTAAAAGGGGCGCTGGATACGCAGTATTTT. Its translation is CSANLKGALDTQYF.

Concerning this clonotype itself: The junction departs from germline at one end; a sequencing error may be responsible. The rearrangement links TRBV19 to TRBJ2-2; a weak D match, TRBD1 (8 bases). CDR1 and CDR2 (germline): LNHDA, SQIVND (reference sequence). The CDR3 length is 14 residues. CDR3 nucleotides: TGTGCCAGTAGTGGGGGACAGGCCACCGGGGGGCTGATTTTT. It encodes CASSGGQATGGLIF. Full variable domain (rest looked up from reference TRBV19 and TRBJ2-2): DGGITQSPKYLFRKEGQNVTLSCEQNLNHDAMYWYRQDPGQGLRLIYYSQIVNDFQKGDIAEGYSVSREKKESFPLTVTSAQKNPTAFYLCASSGGQATGGLIFGEGSRLTVL.

This clonotype was detected a few times. The J gene is TRBJ1-2, the V gene TRBV3-1; tentative D call: TRBD1 (5 bases). This CDR3 contains 14 residues. The V end was cut by 4 bases, the J end by 4 bases, with 13 bases between. The V gene's germline CDR1 is LGHDT and CDR2 YNNKEL (reference sequence). The CDR3 sequence: CASSLKGRPYGYTF. DNA of the CDR3: TGTGCCAGCAGCCTCAAGGGACGGCCCTATGGCTACACCTTC.

This chain uses TRBV6-2 or TRBV6-3 with TRBJ1-2; 9 nucleotides line up with TRBD1. The CDR3 has 14 amino acids. J gave up 12 bases and V 6 bases, and 14 bases lay outside the gene matches. The germline V gene has CDR1 MNHEY and CDR2 SVGEGT. CDR3 coding DNA: TGTGCCAGCAGGGAGCCCCGGGACAGGGACCCAAACACCTTC. It encodes CASREPRDRDPNTF.

This clonotype was counted at least ten times. This chain links TRBV7-3 with TRBJ2-6, with TRBD1 matching over 10 bases. After removal of 7 bases from V and 0 bases from J, the junction contained 12 bases not matched to a gene. CDR3 length: 19 residues. Germline V gene lookup returns CDR1 SGHTA and CDR2 FQGTGA. The CDR3 sequence is CASTPRTGGRISGANVLTF. The CDR3 coding sequence is TGTGCCAGCACCCCTCGGACAGGGGGAAGGATCTCTGGGGCCAACGTCCTGACTTTC.

This clonotype appeared many times. This chain joins TRBV6-1 and TRBJ2-2, with D possibly TRBD2 on 5 matching bases. V was clipped by 6 bases and J by 5 bases, with 10 bases between them. This CDR3 spans 13 amino acids. Per germline, CDR1 MNHNS and CDR2 SASEGT. CDR3 in amino acids: CASRTGMTGELFF. The CDR3 DNA sequence: TGTGCCAGCAGGACCGGGATGACCGGGGAGCTGTTTTTT.

In its sample, this clonotype was seen a few times. Its ends do not fully match the called genes, so a read error is possible. The V and J genes are TRBV13 and TRBJ1-6, with D unresolved. CDR1 is PRHDT and CDR2 is FYEKMQ in the germline V gene (reference sequence). The CDR3 is 12 residues long. The CDR3 sequence is CTSSFRDSPLHF. For the CDR3, the DNA is TGTACCAGCAGCTTCAGAGATTCACCCCTCCACTTT.

This chain connects TRBV18 to TRBJ1-2; D might be TRBD1 (5 bases). Germline CDR1 is KGHSH and CDR2 is LQKENI. The V end lost 5 bases, the J end lost 5 bases, and 15 bases lay between the germline ends. This CDR3 has 14 residues. CDR3 protein: CASSVTGEGYGYTF. CDR3 nucleotide sequence: TGTGCCAGCTCAGTTACAGGAGAGGGGTATGGCTACACCTTC.

V usage is TRBV19 and J usage is TRBJ2-1; 8 bases agree with TRBD2. The CDR3 extends over 13 amino acids. The junction had 2 bases not matched to a gene; V was cut back by 4 bases and J by 6 bases. Germline V gene data show CDR1 as LNHDA and CDR2 as SQIVND (reference sequence). CDR3: CASSRGLVNEQFF. CDR3 DNA sequence: TGTGCCAGTAGTAGGGGACTAGTCAATGAGCAGTTCTTC.